Listed here is a single T cell receptor (beta chain). What it binds is unknown. Healthy HIV-negative adults with no recent acute infections or vaccinations were recruited as donors. CD8 memory combined CD45RO+ cells with CCR7-negative CD45RA+ TemRA cells. This sample was taken from a study of shared clonotypes between healthy human individuals. The study's findings and limits: An anticipated effect of sequencing depth on clonotype sharing among donors was recognized.

The length of the CDR3 is 13 residues. Trimming left V 2 bases short and J 2 bases short, with 4 bases between. Looked up from germline, CDR1 is SGHTS and CDR2 is YDEGEE. The assay was immunoSEQ multiplex PCR, and TCRdb's table has in-frame clones only and misses some. The data contain about 380,000 clones, around 96% of them singletons. The chain employs TRBV5-8 and TRBJ1-4; no firm D call. The sequence was obtained from a man aged 25 to 45 in good health. Input material: memory CD8+ T cells sorted from blood. Stated subset: CD45RO+ cells pooled with CCR7-negative TemRA cells. In nucleotides, the CDR3 is TGTGCCAGCAGCTTACAGACTAATGAAAAACTGTTTTTT. As protein: CASSLQTNEKLFF.